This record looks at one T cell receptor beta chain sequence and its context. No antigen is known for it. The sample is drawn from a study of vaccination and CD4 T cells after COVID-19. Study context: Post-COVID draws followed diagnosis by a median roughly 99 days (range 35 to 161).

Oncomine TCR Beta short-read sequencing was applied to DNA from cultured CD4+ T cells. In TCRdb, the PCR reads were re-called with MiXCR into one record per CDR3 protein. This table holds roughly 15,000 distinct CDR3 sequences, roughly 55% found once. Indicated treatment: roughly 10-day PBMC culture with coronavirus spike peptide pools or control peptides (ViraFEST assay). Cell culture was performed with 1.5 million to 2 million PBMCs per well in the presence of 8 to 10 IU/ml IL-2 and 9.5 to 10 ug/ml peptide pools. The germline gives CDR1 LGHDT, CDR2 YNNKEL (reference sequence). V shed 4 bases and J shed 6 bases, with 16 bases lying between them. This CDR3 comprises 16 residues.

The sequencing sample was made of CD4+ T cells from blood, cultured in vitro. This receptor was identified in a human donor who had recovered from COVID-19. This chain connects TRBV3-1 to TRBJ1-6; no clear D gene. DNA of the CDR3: TGTGCCAGCAGCCTACCAGACCCTTCGGGTAATTCACCCCTCCACTTT. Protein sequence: CASSLPDPSGNSPLHF.